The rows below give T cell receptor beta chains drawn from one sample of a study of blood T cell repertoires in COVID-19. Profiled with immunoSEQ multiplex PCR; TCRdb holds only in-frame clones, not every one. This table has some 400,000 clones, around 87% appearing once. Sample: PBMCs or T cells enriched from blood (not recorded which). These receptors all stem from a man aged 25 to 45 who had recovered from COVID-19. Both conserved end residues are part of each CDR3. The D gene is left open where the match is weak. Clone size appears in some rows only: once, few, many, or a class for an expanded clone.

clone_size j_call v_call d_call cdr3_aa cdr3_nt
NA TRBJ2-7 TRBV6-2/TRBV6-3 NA CASSQDVPLYEQYF TGTGCCAGCAGTCAGGATGTACCCCTATACGAGCAGTACTTC
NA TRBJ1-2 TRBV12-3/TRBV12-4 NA CASLQGYGYTF TGTGCCAGTCTCCAGGGATATGGCTACACCTTC
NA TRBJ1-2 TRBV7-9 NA CASSSGPPQDYGYTF TGTGCCAGCAGCTCTGGTCCCCCGCAGGACTATGGCTACACCTTC
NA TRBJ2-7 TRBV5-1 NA CASSIQGPPYEQYF TGCGCCAGCAGTATACAGGGTCCCCCCTACGAGCAGTACTTC
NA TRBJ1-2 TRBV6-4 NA CASSDPAGVGYTF TGTGCCAGCAGTGACCCGGCGGGGGTAGGCTACACCTTC
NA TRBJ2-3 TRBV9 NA CASSPPGGTDTQYF TGTGCCAGCAGCCCCCCAGGGGGGACAGATACGCAGTATTTT
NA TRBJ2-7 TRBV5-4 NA CASSLEGGSYEQYF TGTGCCAGCAGCTTGGAGGGGGGGTCCTACGAGCAGTACTTC
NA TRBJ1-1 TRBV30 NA CAWRHTDSNTEAFF TGTGCCTGGAGGCATACAGATTCGAACACTGAAGCTTTCTTT
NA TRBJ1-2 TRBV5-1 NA CASSVTGTNYGYTF TGCGCCAGCAGCGTGACAGGCACAAACTATGGCTACACCTTC
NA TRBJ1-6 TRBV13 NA CASSLQGGPNSPLHF TGTGCCAGCAGCCTTCAGGGAGGGCCGAATTCACCCCTCCACTTT
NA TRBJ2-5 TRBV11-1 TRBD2 CASSLLAGGGETQYF TGTGCCAGCAGCTTATTAGCGGGGGGTGGAGAGACCCAGTACTTC
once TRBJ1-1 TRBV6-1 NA CASSELDRTTEAFF TGTGCCAGCAGTGAATTAGACAGGACCACTGAAGCTTTCTTT
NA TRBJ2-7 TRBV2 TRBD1 CASRDRVDEQYF TGTGCCAGCAGGGACAGGGTGGACGAGCAGTACTTC
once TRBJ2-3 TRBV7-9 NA CASSPRDSVTDTQYF TGTGCCAGCAGCCCACGGGATAGCGTCACAGATACGCAGTATTTT
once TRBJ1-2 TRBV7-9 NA CASSLEAGTYGYTF TGTGCCAGCAGCTTAGAGGCAGGAACCTATGGCTACACCTTC
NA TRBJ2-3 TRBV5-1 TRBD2 CASSLGTSGGRTDTQYF TGCGCCAGCAGCTTGGGGACTAGCGGGGGCCGCACAGATACGCAGTATTTT